This T cell receptor beta chain was sequenced during a study of blood T cell repertoires in COVID-19. Background on the study: Researchers got acute and convalescent COVID-19 samples from the United States, Italy and Spain.

By share, this clone counts as medium-sized. Study processing details: Amplification from reference gene primers served as the basis for estimated nucleated cell counts. TCRdb keeps only in-frame clones here, not all; method: immunoSEQ multiplex PCR. That table gives V, J and clone size, and the DNA gave D and trimming. The sample has 280,000 or so clones; 83% are singletons. Germline assignment: CDR1 MRHNA and CDR2 SNTAGT. Trimming removed 0 bases at V and 2 bases at J, with 7 bases between. The CDR3 totals 15 residues. The chain uses TRBV6-4 and TRBJ2-2; D is unresolved. This receptor was identified in a woman in her forties or fifties who had recovered from COVID-19. The sample was peripheral blood. The CDR3 DNA follows: TGTGCCAGCAGTGACTCAGAGACTAACACCGGGGAGCTGTTTTTT. Its protein product is CASSDSETNTGELFF.